Listed here are 28 T cell receptor beta chains from one sample, sequenced in a study of T cell responses to AZD1222 COVID-19 vaccine. Produced via immunoSEQ multiplex PCR; TCRdb's table is partial and in-frame only. The table lists some 100,000 clones, around nine tenths of them singletons, with approximately 15% in the top ten. This specimen consisted of peripheral blood, obtained on day 0 of AZD1222 vaccination. The source is an adult in good health.

This clone was observed once. The chain carries TRBV24-1 and TRBJ2-1, with D perhaps TRBD2 (6 bases). V shed 0 bases and J shed 6 bases, with 17 bases lying between them. From germline, CDR1 is KGHDR and CDR2 SFDVKD. The CDR3 consists of 17 residues. CDR3 region: CATSDLSGGISFNEQFF. The CDR3 bases are TGTGCCACCAGTGATTTGTCCGGAGGGATTAGTTTCAATGAGCAGTTCTTC.

The chain uses TRBV28 and TRBJ2-1; 10 nucleotides line up with TRBD2. Losses at the gene ends were 7 bases for V and 2 bases for J; bases not matched to a gene: 11. This CDR3 region has 17 residues. Germline CDR1 MDHEN, CDR2 SYDVKM. CDR3 loop: CASTSLRTSGAYNEQFF. The CDR3 DNA follows: TGTGCCAGCACTTCCTTAAGGACTAGCGGTGCCTACAATGAGCAGTTCTTC.

V gene TRBV7-9 combines with J gene TRBJ1-3; perhaps TRBD1 as D (6 bases). Germline V CDR1 and CDR2: SEHNR, FQNEAQ (reference sequence). The V gene lost 5 bases and the J gene lost 3 bases, with 17 bases spanning the gap. This CDR3 is built from 16 residues. CDR3 nucleotide sequence: TGTGCCAGCAGCCCGCCTAGAACAGGGTTTGGAAACACCATATATTTT. Translating it yields CASSPPRTGFGNTIYF. Full variable domain (missing parts from reference TRBV7-9 and TRBJ1-3): DTGVSQNPRHKITKRGQNVTFRCDPISEHNRLYWYRQTLGQGPEFLTYFQNEAQLEKSRLLSDRFSAERPKGSFSTLEIQRTEQGDSAMYLCASSPPRTGFGNTIYFGEGSWLTVV.

The chain joins TRBV19 to TRBJ2-7, with 9 bases identical to TRBD2. The CDR3 is made up of 14 amino acids. Germline V gene data show CDR1 as LNHDA and CDR2 as SQIVND (reference sequence). V lost 5 bases to trimming and J lost 3 bases; unmatched junction nucleotides: 5. CDR3 bases: TGTGCCAGTAGTGGTAGCGGGGGCCTCTACGAGCAGTACTTC. This encodes CASSGSGGLYEQYF.

This sequence joins TRBV6-5 and TRBJ1-1; D is unclear. Per the germline V gene, CDR1 is MNHEY and CDR2 is SVGAGI. The CDR3 contains 15 residues. Trimming shortened V by 7 bases and J by 1 base, and 16 bases separated the two germline ends. The CDR3 DNA follows: TGTGCCAGCACCCGCTCGGGGTCGTCGAACACTGAAGCTTTCTTT. Translated, it gives CASTRSGSSNTEAFF.

This clone was seen a handful of times. The V call is TRBV6-2 or TRBV6-3, the J call TRBJ2-2; D possibly corresponds to TRBD2 (5 bases). The V end lost 0 bases, the J end lost 3 bases, and 5 bases lay between the germline ends. This CDR3 region has 14 residues. Germline V gene sequence: CDR1 MNHEY, CDR2 SVGEGT. This CDR3 reads CASSYSSDTGELFF. CDR3 nucleotide sequence: TGTGCCAGCAGTTACTCTAGCGACACCGGGGAGCTGTTTTTT.

The chain has TRBV3-1 (or the pseudogene TRBV3-2) and TRBJ1-4; the D gene is possibly TRBD1 (5 bases). The CDR3 length is 15 residues. The V gene's germline CDR1 is LGHDT and CDR2 YNNKEL (reference sequence). V was clipped by 4 bases and J by 4 bases, with 13 bases between them. CDR3 sequence: CASSPRQLHNEKLFF. In nucleotides, the CDR3 is TGTGCCAGCAGCCCCCGACAGCTTCATAATGAAAAACTGTTTTTT.

The chain couples TRBV5-4 to TRBJ2-1, with 9 bases lining up with TRBD1. J lost 1 base, V lost 0 bases, and 2 bases had no gene match. Germline lookup yields CDR1 SGHNT and CDR2 YYREEE (reference sequence). This CDR3 region has 16 residues. The CDR3 region has the DNA TGTGCCAGCAGCTTGGGTGGACAGGGGTCCTACAATGAGCAGTTCTTC. Its translation is CASSLGGQGSYNEQFF. Based on the CDR3 plus reference TRBV5-4 and TRBJ2-1, the full variable domain is ETGVTQSPTHLIKTRGQQVTLRCSSQSGHNTVSWYQQALGQGPQFIFQYYREEENGRGNFPPRFSGLQFPNYSSELNVNALELDDSALYLCASSLGGQGSYNEQFFGPGTRLTVL.

This rearrangement joins TRBV18 to TRBJ2-3, with D hard to call. The length of the CDR3 is 16 residues. Trimming left V 3 bases short and J 0 bases short, with 13 bases between. Germline V lookup: CDR1 KGHSH, CDR2 LQKENI. This chain's CDR3 is CASSPSSGYSTDTQYF. CDR3 nucleotides: TGTGCCAGCTCACCGTCTTCAGGATATAGCACAGATACGCAGTATTTT.

V is TRBV7-9 and J is TRBJ2-2; D is unclear. V lost 0 bases, J lost 3 bases, and 5 bases lay in between. Germline lookup yields CDR1 SEHNR and CDR2 FQNEAQ (reference sequence). This CDR3 region has 14 residues. In DNA form, the CDR3 reads TGTGCCAGCAGCTTAGCAGAATACACCGGGGAGCTGTTTTTT. Its protein is CASSLAEYTGELFF.

The V gene is TRBV6-5, the J gene TRBJ1-1, with D possibly matching TRBD1 (6 bases). Germline lookup yields CDR1 MNHEY and CDR2 SVGAGI. V gave up 5 bases and J gave up 1 base, with 8 bases separating them. CDR3 length: 13 amino acids. The CDR3 DNA follows: TGTGCCAGCAGTACAGGGACGAACACTGAAGCTTTCTTT. Its translation: CASSTGTNTEAFF.

V usage is TRBV6-1 and J usage is TRBJ2-4; tentatively, D is TRBD2 (6 bases). Trimming took off 1 base at V and 0 bases at J, with 10 bases between the two ends. From germline, CDR1 is MNHNS and CDR2 SASEGT. The CDR3 extends over 16 amino acids. DNA of the CDR3: TGTGCCAGCAGTGAAGTTCAGGGACTAGCCAAAAACATTCAGTACTTC. Its protein is CASSEVQGLAKNIQYF.

The chain has TRBV11-2 and TRBJ1-6, with D tentatively TRBD1 (5 bases). V lost 5 bases and J 10 bases, leaving 18 bases between the germline ends. This CDR3 region has 15 residues. The germline gives CDR1 SGHAT, CDR2 FQNNGV. The CDR3: CASSQALGAVSPLHF. The DNA of the CDR3 is TGTGCCAGCAGCCAGGCCCTCGGGGCAGTCTCACCCCTCCACTTT.

The rearrangement joins TRBV24-1 to TRBJ2-3, with 7 bases identical to TRBD1. The CDR3 has 17 amino acids. V shed 3 bases, J shed 1 base, and the junction held 9 bases outside the gene matches. Germline-derived CDR1 and CDR2 are KGHDR and SFDVKD. In DNA form, the CDR3 reads TGTGCCACCAGTGATAACTGGACAGGCTGGGGCACAGATACGCAGTATTTT. Its protein is CATSDNWTGWGTDTQYF.

The count of this clone is one. The chain uses TRBV7-2 and TRBJ1-1, with D maybe TRBD1 (5 bases). The CDR3 spans 13 residues. Looked up from germline, CDR1 is SGHTA and CDR2 is FQGNSA. Trimming pared 5 bases from V and 3 bases from J, leaving 10 bases between. The CDR3 region has the DNA TGTGCCAGCAGCATGGGACGTCACACTGAAGCTTTCTTT. Amino acid sequence: CASSMGRHTEAFF. The full variable domain, in which reference TRBV7-2 and TRBJ1-1 provide the parts outside the CDR3, is GAGVSQSPSNKVTEKGKDVELRCDPISGHTALYWYRQSLGQGLEFLIYFQGNSAPDKSGLPSDRFSAERTGGSVSTLTIQRTQQEDSAVYLCASSMGRHTEAFFGQGTRLTVV.

Only one count was recorded for this clone. V is TRBV12-5 and J is TRBJ1-1; 8 bases fit TRBD1. Germline loops: CDR1 LGHNT, CDR2 FRNRAP. The CDR3 contains 15 residues. The junction had 6 bases not matched to a gene; V was cut back by 3 bases and J by 3 bases. CDR3 DNA sequence: TGTGCTAGTGGTTTTGACAGGGGCACTCACACTGAAGCTTTCTTT. Its protein product is CASGFDRGTHTEAFF.

This sequence joins TRBV20-1 and TRBJ2-2; D possibly corresponds to TRBD2 (5 bases). Germline loops: CDR1 DFQATT, CDR2 SNEGSKA (reference sequence). With 5 bases removed from V and 1 base from J, the gap between germline ends came to 11 bases. There are 14 residues in the CDR3. CDR3 loop: CSAGGRGNTGELFF. In DNA form, the CDR3 reads TGCAGTGCTGGTGGACGGGGGAACACCGGGGAGCTGTTTTTT.

The V gene is TRBV5-6, the J gene TRBJ2-3, with a tentative D call TRBD1 (6 bases). The CDR3 runs to 14 residues. With 2 bases removed from V and 4 bases from J, the gap between germline ends came to 11 bases. The germline V gene encodes CDR1 SGHDT and CDR2 YYEEEE. CDR3 bases: TGTGCCAGCAGCTTCCAGCAGGGGTCAGATACGCAGTATTTT. This codes for CASSFQQGSDTQYF.

The chain couples TRBV28 to TRBJ1-1; unclear D gene. Germline V gives CDR1 MDHEN, CDR2 SYDVKM. V shed 7 bases and J shed 1 base, with 10 bases lying between them. The CDR3 totals 13 residues. CDR3 bases: TGTGCCAGCATCTTGCCGGGGAACACTGAAGCTTTCTTT. Translation gives CASILPGNTEAFF.

The V gene is TRBV7-9, the J gene TRBJ1-5; no definite D call. Germline CDR1 is SEHNR and CDR2 is FQNEAQ (reference sequence). This CDR3 is built from 12 residues. V was cut by 2 bases and J by 4 bases, with 3 bases left in between. The CDR3 region has the DNA TGTGCCAGCAGCTTATCTAATCAGCCCCAGCATTTT. Protein product: CASSLSNQPQHF.

The gene calls are TRBV18 and TRBJ1-4; 8 bases agree with TRBD1. The CDR3 runs 14 residues. Germline CDR1 and CDR2: KGHSH and LQKENI. J was trimmed by 7 bases and V by 3 bases; bases with no gene match: 4. The CDR3 DNA reads as TGTGCCAGCTCACCTGGACAGGGCGGTGAAAAACTGTTTTTT. Translating it yields CASSPGQGGEKLFF.

The chain has TRBV27 and TRBJ1-1, with TRBD1 matching over 10 bases. V was clipped by 5 bases and J by 8 bases; unmatched bases: 11. Germline CDR1 MNHEY, CDR2 SMNVEV (reference sequence). The CDR3 totals 15 residues. This CDR3 is CASSPRGGTGAEAFF. The CDR3 DNA sequence: TGTGCCAGCAGTCCTCGGGGGGGGACAGGGGCAGAAGCTTTCTTT.

The chain uses TRBV19 and TRBJ1-2; no reliable D call. Germline V gene data show CDR1 as LNHDA and CDR2 as SQIVND (reference sequence). The CDR3 is 14 amino acids. V was cut by 6 bases and J by 3 bases, with 14 bases left in between. The CDR3 here is CASSLDPGDYGYTF. The CDR3 DNA reads TGTGCCAGTAGCCTAGACCCAGGAGACTATGGCTACACCTTC.

This clone appeared a few times. The V call is TRBV9, the J call TRBJ2-7; 7 positions agree with TRBD1. Unmatched junction bases numbered 7, after V lost 2 bases and J lost 5 bases. The CDR3 contains 14 residues. Germline values: CDR1 SGDLS, CDR2 YYNGEE. CDR3 DNA sequence: TGTGCCAGCAGCGTTTATCGGACAGGTGACGAGCAGTACTTC. Its protein product is CASSVYRTGDEQYF.

The chain recombines TRBV9 with TRBJ2-1; D is unresolved. V was shortened by 0 bases and J by 10 bases, with 11 bases between the two germline ends. This CDR3 is built from 13 residues. CDR1 and CDR2 (germline): SGDLS, YYNGEE. The CDR3 loop is CASSVDSWREQFF. The CDR3 nucleotides are TGTGCCAGCAGCGTAGACTCCTGGCGCGAGCAGTTCTTC.

This clone was seen a few times. The V call is TRBV18, the J call TRBJ2-1; D call uncertain. CDR1 is KGHSH, CDR2 LQKENI, per germline. V lost 3 bases and J 7 bases, leaving 10 bases between the germline ends. This CDR3 has 13 amino acids. CDR3 DNA sequence: TGTGCCAGCTCACCGGGTCTGATAAATGAGCAGTTCTTC. It is translated as CASSPGLINEQFF.

The V gene is TRBV5-6, the J gene TRBJ2-7; D might be TRBD2 (5 bases). CDR1 is SGHDT, CDR2 YYEEEE, per germline. The CDR3 spans 16 residues. The V end was cut by 4 bases, the J end by 0 bases, with 17 bases between. This CDR3 reads CASSLGEGESSYEQYF. CDR3 DNA: TGTGCCAGCAGCCTAGGAGAGGGCGAAAGCTCCTACGAGCAGTACTTC.

This clone was detected once. The J gene is TRBJ1-1, the V gene TRBV15; D call uncertain. This CDR3 contains 14 residues. Trimming removed 1 base from V and 8 bases from J, with 14 bases in between. Germline CDR1 reads LNHNV; CDR2 reads YYDKDF (reference sequence). CDR3 region: CATSRGRQGAEAFF. The CDR3 nucleotides are TGTGCCACCAGCAGAGGCAGGCAAGGAGCGGAAGCTTTCTTT.